Listed below are T cell receptor beta chains from one sample, sequenced in a study of shared clonotypes between healthy human individuals. Libraries were prepared by immunoSEQ multiplex PCR; TCRdb keeps only in-frame clonotypes and omits some of them. The sample holds 2,500,000 or so clones, roughly 93% seen once. Sequences were obtained from naive CD4+ T cells from PBMCs. These receptors were taken from a man between 18 and 35 years old in good health. Some clones in this sample may be carry-over from other donors' samples. Both conserved end residues are part of each CDR3. A D gene is named only where the DNA matches it firmly. Size is stated for part of the rows, as once, few or many counts, or as a class when the clone is expanded.

len	v_gene	d_gene	abundance	j_gene	CDR3aa	CDR3nt
15	TRBV7-2	-	-	TRBJ2-3	CASSLVGGMTDTQYF	TGTGCCAGCAGCTTAGTTGGAGGAATGACAGATACGCAGTATTTT
16	TRBV5-1	TRBD2	-	TRBJ2-2	CASSLASGSHTGELFF	TGCGCCAGCAGCTTGGCCAGCGGGAGTCACACCGGGGAGCTGTTTTTT
15	TRBV5-8	-	-	TRBJ1-2	CASSSKKRGSYGYTF	TGTGCCAGCAGCTCAAAAAAGCGGGGGAGCTATGGCTACACCTTC
15	TRBV28	TRBD1	-	TRBJ2-1	CASSFDRASYNEQFF	TGTGCCAGCAGTTTCGACAGGGCTTCCTACAATGAGCAGTTCTTC
15	TRBV5-1	-	-	TRBJ2-3	CASSWDGFSTDTQYF	TGCGCCAGCAGCTGGGACGGCTTCAGCACAGATACGCAGTATTTT
17	TRBV14	TRBD1	-	TRBJ1-4	CASSHLPSGTVIEKLFF	TGTGCCAGCAGCCACCTTCCGTCCGGGACAGTGATTGAAAAACTGTTTTTT
14	TRBV7-6	-	-	TRBJ1-5	CASSLEGGHQPQHF	TGTGCCAGCAGCTTAGAGGGGGGGCACCAGCCCCAGCATTTT
15	TRBV5-1	-	-	TRBJ2-5	CASSLEVGQFGTQYF	TGCGCCAGCAGCTTGGAAGTAGGGCAATTTGGGACCCAGTACTTC
18	TRBV10-3	TRBD2	once	TRBJ2-7	CAISNPGLAGDWRGEQYF	TGTGCCATCAGCAACCCGGGACTAGCGGGAGATTGGCGGGGCGAGCAGTACTTC
15	TRBV7-3	-	-	TRBJ2-3	CASSLVIGGSDTQYF	TGTGCCAGCAGCTTAGTCATAGGGGGTTCAGATACGCAGTATTTT
15	TRBV4-2	TRBD1	-	TRBJ2-1	CASSRPGQSDNEQFF	TGTGCCAGCAGTCGGCCGGGACAGTCCGACAATGAGCAGTTCTTC
15	TRBV6-5	-	-	TRBJ2-1	CASSYRSPSYNEQFF	TGTGCCAGCAGCTACCGGAGTCCCTCCTACAATGAGCAGTTCTTC
16	TRBV28	TRBD1	-	TRBJ1-5	CATRGVRITSNQPQHF	TGTGCCACCAGGGGGGTCAGAATAACTAGCAATCAGCCCCAGCATTTT
15	TRBV6-5	-	once	TRBJ2-1	CASSYSPTSYNEQFF	TGTGCCAGCAGTTACTCCCCGACGTCCTACAATGAGCAGTTCTTC
14	TRBV30	-	-	TRBJ1-2	CAWSDGGRFYGYTF	TGTGCCTGGAGTGACGGAGGGAGATTCTATGGCTACACCTTC
15	TRBV6-6	-	-	TRBJ2-1	CASSYSGGNYNEQFF	TGTGCCAGCAGTTACTCAGGGGGAAACTACAATGAGCAGTTCTTC
15	TRBV14	TRBD1	-	TRBJ1-1	CASSPNRGRGTEAFF	TGTGCCAGCAGTCCTAACAGGGGGAGAGGGACTGAAGCTTTCTTT
14	TRBV10-3	-	-	TRBJ2-2	CAIRAYPGTGELFF	TGTGCCATCAGGGCCTACCCAGGGACCGGGGAGCTGTTTTTT
15	TRBV4-1	TRBD1	-	TRBJ1-5	CASTRDGQGSQPQHF	TGCGCCAGCACCAGGGACGGACAGGGCAGTCAGCCCCAGCATTTT
16	TRBV11-2	TRBD1	-	TRBJ1-5	CASSQATGTEYQPQHF	TGTGCCAGCAGCCAAGCTACCGGGACAGAATATCAGCCCCAGCATTTT
15	TRBV9	TRBD2	-	TRBJ2-1	CASSVGLAGDNEQFF	TGTGCCAGCAGCGTAGGGCTAGCGGGAGATAATGAGCAGTTCTTC
17	TRBV18	-	-	TRBJ1-4	CASSALTPQRGNEKLFF	TGTGCCAGCTCAGCACTTACCCCACAGCGAGGGAATGAAAAACTGTTTTTT
13	TRBV9	-	-	TRBJ1-2	CASSAQGFLGYTF	TGTGCCAGCAGCGCCCAGGGTTTTCTGGGCTACACCTTC
16	TRBV18	-	-	TRBJ2-2	CASSPPGQPNTGELFF	TGTGCCAGCTCACCACCGGGGCAGCCGAACACCGGGGAGCTGTTTTTT
13	TRBV27	TRBD2	-	TRBJ2-2	CASSRTSSRELFF	TGTGCCAGCAGTCGGACTAGTTCGCGGGAGCTGTTTTTT
14	TRBV6-4	-	-	TRBJ2-2	CASDLRGNTGELFF	TGTGCCAGCGACCTGCGGGGAAACACCGGGGAGCTGTTTTTT
12	TRBV28	-	once	TRBJ2-7	CASSFSLWEQYF	TGTGCCAGCAGTTTCTCTCTGTGGGAGCAGTACTTC
15	TRBV6-5	TRBD1	-	TRBJ1-3	CASSTPDRGRNTIYF	TGTGCCAGCAGTACCCCAGACAGGGGTCGAAACACCATATATTTT
14	TRBV28	TRBD2	-	TRBJ2-5	CASSFSSGSGTQYF	TGTGCCAGCAGTTTCTCCAGCGGGAGCGGGACCCAGTACTTC
15	TRBV19	TRBD1	-	TRBJ2-1	CASSLNRGLKPEQFF	TGTGCCAGTAGCCTAAACAGGGGGCTAAAACCTGAGCAGTTCTTC
17	TRBV5-4	TRBD2	-	TRBJ2-5	CASSLASGRGYQETQYF	TGTGCCAGCAGCTTGGCTAGCGGGAGGGGGTACCAAGAGACCCAGTACTTC
13	TRBV5-1	-	-	TRBJ1-5	CASSARVNQPQHF	TGCGCCAGCAGCGCCAGGGTCAATCAGCCCCAGCATTTT
17	TRBV5-1	-	-	TRBJ2-6	CASSLAQADSGANVLTF	TGCGCCAGCAGCTTGGCCCAGGCGGACTCTGGGGCCAACGTCCTGACTTTC
15	TRBV9	-	-	TRBJ1-2	CASSVDPGPLGRYTF	TGTGCCAGCAGCGTAGATCCCGGGCCCCTAGGACGCTACACCTTC
16	TRBV6-4	-	-	TRBJ2-1	CASSDYSPSSYNEQFF	TGTGCCAGCAGTGACTACTCTCCGAGCTCCTACAATGAGCAGTTCTTC
15	TRBV7-9	-	-	TRBJ1-2	CASSSPGGRDYGYTF	TGTGCCAGCAGCTCACCGGGGGGCAGGGACTATGGCTACACCTTC
16	TRBV19	-	-	TRBJ1-5	CASTDQPSWGDQPQHF	TGTGCCAGTACCGATCAGCCCTCCTGGGGGGATCAGCCCCAGCATTTT
14	TRBV4-2	TRBD2	-	TRBJ2-5	CASSQAGGRETQYF	TGTGCCAGCAGCCAAGCGGGAGGGCGAGAGACCCAGTACTTC
15	TRBV25-1	TRBD1	few	TRBJ1-4	CASSESGTANEKLFF	TGTGCCAGCAGTGAATCGGGGACAGCTAATGAAAAACTGTTTTTT
13	TRBV30	TRBD1	-	TRBJ1-2	CAWRKTGNYGYTF	TGTGCCTGGAGGAAGACAGGGAACTATGGCTACACCTTC
17	TRBV5-1	TRBD2	-	TRBJ2-3	CASSFKGLAGGVNTQYF	TGCGCCAGCAGCTTTAAGGGACTAGCGGGAGGTGTGAATACGCAGTATTTT
12	TRBV7-3	-	-	TRBJ2-1	CASSLVGTEQFF	TGTGCCAGCAGCTTAGTAGGGACTGAGCAGTTCTTC
15	TRBV7-9	-	-	TRBJ2-3	CASSPGWQGTDTQYF	TGTGCCAGCAGCCCCGGGTGGCAGGGCACAGATACGCAGTATTTT
17	TRBV5-4	TRBD1	once	TRBJ1-2	CASSLWGLQGTNYGYTF	TGTGCCAGCAGCTTGTGGGGACTACAGGGGACTAACTATGGCTACACCTTC
18	TRBV7-8	TRBD2	-	TRBJ2-2	CASSLAGGATALTGELFF	TGTGCCAGCAGCTTAGCCGGGGGGGCGACAGCCCTGACCGGGGAGCTGTTTTTT
15	TRBV12-5	TRBD2	-	TRBJ2-7	CASGNRLANSYEQYF	TGTGCTAGTGGAAACCGACTAGCGAACTCCTACGAGCAGTACTTC
13	TRBV7-3	-	once	TRBJ2-1	CASSATGDNEQFF	TGTGCCAGCAGCGCCACCGGGGACAATGAGCAGTTCTTC
13	TRBV12-5	TRBD2	-	TRBJ2-3	CASGLAPSGSAYF	TGTGCTAGTGGTTTGGCTCCTAGCGGGAGTGCGTATTTT
15	TRBV25-1	-	-	TRBJ2-5	CASSDTGELEETQYF	TGTGCCAGCAGTGACACCGGGGAGTTGGAAGAGACCCAGTACTTC
17	TRBV4-1	-	-	TRBJ1-5	CASSQERTRGLNQPQHF	TGCGCCAGCAGCCAAGAGAGGACGAGGGGCCTTAATCAGCCCCAGCATTTT
16	TRBV19	TRBD2	-	TRBJ2-2	CASSMGSTSGTGELFF	TGTGCCAGTAGTATGGGGTCCACTAGCGGCACCGGGGAGCTGTTTTTT
14	TRBV5-4	TRBD1	once	TRBJ2-5	CASSSGQGQETQYF	TGTGCCAGCAGCTCAGGACAGGGCCAAGAGACCCAGTACTTC
14	TRBV6-5	-	-	TRBJ1-3	CASRVDFSGNTIYF	TGTGCCAGCAGAGTGGACTTCTCTGGAAACACCATATATTTT
14	TRBV5-4	-	-	TRBJ2-3	CASSLSRDSDTQYF	TGTGCCAGCAGCTTGTCCCGAGACTCAGATACGCAGTATTTT
15	TRBV2	TRBD1	-	TRBJ1-1	CASSYFRTGDAEAFF	TGTGCCAGCAGCTATTTCAGGACAGGGGACGCTGAAGCTTTCTTT
14	TRBV25-1	-	-	TRBJ2-3	CASTGRSSTDTQYF	TGTGCCAGCACGGGACGGTCTAGCACAGATACGCAGTATTTT
15	TRBV6-5	-	-	TRBJ1-5	CASSPTGSRGFPQHF	TGTGCCAGCAGTCCCACAGGGAGCCGGGGTTTTCCCCAGCATTTT
14	TRBV18	TRBD1	-	TRBJ1-2	CASSPSNRGEGYTF	TGTGCCAGCTCACCGAGTAACAGGGGAGAGGGCTACACCTTC
19	TRBV28	TRBD2	-	TRBJ2-2	CASSPYPLAGGTNTGELFF	TGTGCCAGCAGTCCCTACCCCCTAGCGGGGGGTACTAACACCGGGGAGCTGTTTTTT